One sample yielded the 23 T cell receptor beta chains listed below, sequenced in a study of technical replicates of blood from a handful of donors. The assay was immunoSEQ multiplex PCR, and TCRdb's table has in-frame clones only and misses some. Of about 100,000 clones listed, 95% to 96% are singletons. The sample comprised T cells isolated from PBMCs. The receptor set was obtained from a human donor in good health.

This chain uses TRBV5-5 with TRBJ1-5, with 11 bases aligning to TRBD1. V shed 0 bases, J shed 4 bases, and the junction held 3 bases outside the gene matches. CDR3 length equals 16 residues. Germline CDR1 and CDR2: SGHKS and YYEKEE (reference sequence). DNA for the CDR3: TGTGCCAGCAGCTTGGGGGACAGGGGGGGGAATCAGCCCCAGCATTTT. Translating it yields CASSLGDRGGNQPQHF.

V gene TRBV6-6 combines with J gene TRBJ1-2; 10 bases align to TRBD1. Germline V gives CDR1 MNHNY, CDR2 SVGAGI (reference sequence). This CDR3 has 13 residues. Losses at the gene ends were 7 bases for V and 8 bases for J; bases not matched to a gene: 7. The CDR3 sequence is CASMGTGALGYTF. The CDR3 nucleotides read TGTGCCAGCATGGGGACAGGGGCCTTGGGCTACACCTTC.

The chain carries TRBV11-2 and TRBJ1-1, with TRBD1 matching over 10 bases. The CDR3 has 15 residues. CDR1 is SGHAT and CDR2 is FQNNGV in the germline V gene. Germline trimming cut 5 bases from V and 6 bases from J; bases unmatched to any gene: 9. This CDR3 is CASSDRDRGPPEAFF. CDR3 bases: TGTGCCAGCAGCGACCGGGACAGGGGTCCCCCTGAAGCTTTCTTT. The complete variable domain, with remaining parts taken from reference TRBV11-2 and TRBJ1-1, reads EAGVAQSPRYKIIEKRQSVAFWCNPISGHATLYWYQQILGQGPKLLIQFQNNGVVDDSQLPKDRFSAERLKGVDSTLKIQPAKLEDSAVYLCASSDRDRGPPEAFFGQGTRLTVV.

The chain couples TRBV18 to TRBJ2-2, with 7 bases aligning to TRBD2. From germline, CDR1 is KGHSH and CDR2 LQKENI. With 6 bases clipped from V and 7 bases from J, the junction kept 14 bases outside the gene matches. There are 16 residues in the CDR3. This CDR3 reads CASSDRASGQSGELFF. CDR3 DNA: TGTGCCAGCTCTGATCGGGCTAGCGGCCAGAGCGGGGAGCTGTTTTTT.

The rearrangement links TRBV18 to TRBJ2-7; 7 bases fit TRBD1. V shed 3 bases, J shed 3 bases, and the junction held 2 bases outside the gene matches. Looked up from germline, CDR1 is KGHSH and CDR2 is LQKENI. The length of the CDR3 is 13 residues. The CDR3 DNA is TGTGCCAGCTCACCGGGACAGAGCTACGAGCAGTACTTC. Its protein is CASSPGQSYEQYF.

The chain is built from TRBV19 and TRBJ1-2; no clear D gene. Germline values: CDR1 LNHDA, CDR2 SQIVND (reference sequence). CDR3 length: 15 amino acids. Trimming stripped 5 bases from V and 3 bases from J, with 16 bases between. This CDR3 reads CASSPNAPVDYGYTF. In DNA form, the CDR3 reads TGTGCCAGTAGTCCCAATGCTCCGGTTGACTATGGCTACACCTTC.

The chain has TRBV7-9 and TRBJ2-2; the match to TRBD2 covers 12 bases. J gave up 6 bases and V 5 bases, and 7 bases lay outside the gene matches. In germline, CDR1 is SEHNR, CDR2 FQNEAQ (reference sequence). The CDR3 loop spans 16 amino acids. This CDR3 reads CASSARLAGVAGELFF. CDR3 nucleotide sequence: TGTGCCAGCAGCGCCCGACTAGCGGGAGTGGCCGGGGAGCTGTTTTTT.

The CDR3 loop reads CASLTGGFENEQYF. CDR3 bases: TGTGCCAGCTTGACCGGGGGGTTTGAAAACGAGCAGTACTTC. The chain joins TRBV11-2 to TRBJ2-7; 7 nucleotides align to TRBD2. The CDR3 consists of 14 residues. V trimming: 8 bases; J trimming: 5 bases; junction bases outside the gene matches: 12. Germline values: CDR1 SGHAT, CDR2 FQNNGV. Filled out from reference TRBV11-2 and TRBJ2-7, the complete variable domain reads EAGVAQSPRYKIIEKRQSVAFWCNPISGHATLYWYQQILGQGPKLLIQFQNNGVVDDSQLPKDRFSAERLKGVDSTLKIQPAKLEDSAVYLCASLTGGFENEQYFGPGTRLTVT.

The chain links TRBV6-6 to TRBJ1-6; 7 bases align to TRBD1. The CDR3 extends over 12 amino acids. CDR1 and CDR2 (germline): MNHNY, SVGAGI (reference sequence). The V gene end was trimmed by 8 bases and the J gene end by 13 bases; junction bases not matched to a gene: 8. This CDR3 is CASRRDSTPLHF. Written as DNA, the CDR3 is TGTGCCAGCCGGAGGGACAGTACGCCCCTCCACTTT.

This clone was seen a single time. The chain combines TRBV7-2 with TRBJ2-5, with 10 nucleotides matching TRBD2. Per the germline V gene, CDR1 is SGHTA and CDR2 is FQGNSA. The J segment lost 4 bases and the V segment lost 5 bases, leaving 16 bases of the junction unmatched. This CDR3 is 18 amino acids long. CDR3 coding DNA: TGTGCCAGCAGCCCCCCTGAGGGAGCGGGAGGGCCCGTAGAGACCCAGTACTTC. It yields the protein CASSPPEGAGGPVETQYF.

CDR3 region: CASSDGGGTDTQYF. CDR3 nucleotide sequence: TGTGCCAGCAGTGATGGTGGAGGTACAGATACGCAGTATTTT. The chain couples TRBV6-4 to TRBJ2-3; maybe TRBD2 (5 bases). The CDR3 is 14 residues long. Trimming took 3 bases from V and 3 from J, leaving 10 bases between them. The germline CDR1 and CDR2 sequences are MRHNA and SNTAGT.

The chain has TRBV5-1 and TRBJ1-1, with D tentatively TRBD1 (6 bases). Trimming shortened V by 4 bases and J by 2 bases, and 15 bases separated the two germline ends. The CDR3 consists of 15 residues. Germline assignment: CDR1 SGHRS and CDR2 YFSETQ. In DNA form, the CDR3 reads TGCGCCAGCAGCCAACGGGAACAGGGAAACACTGAAGCTTTCTTT. This encodes CASSQREQGNTEAFF.

Only one count was recorded for this clone. This sequence joins TRBV6-5 and TRBJ2-1; D may be TRBD1 (6 bases). The ends were cut back, 8 bases at V and 9 bases at J, with 11 bases in the middle. This CDR3 spans 11 amino acids. Germline V gene data show CDR1 as MNHEY and CDR2 as SVGAGI. The CDR3 here is CASGQFSEQFF. As DNA, the CDR3 is TGTGCCAGCGGACAGTTTAGTGAGCAGTTCTTC.

J is TRBJ1-1 and V is TRBV7-9; D is possibly TRBD1 (5 bases). V was pared by 7 bases and J by 4 bases, with 16 bases between. Germline V gene sequence: CDR1 SEHNR, CDR2 FQNEAQ (reference sequence). CDR3 length: 14 amino acids. In nucleotides, the CDR3 is TGTGCCAGCAACAGCTTGGGGGAGGGCACTGAAGCTTTCTTT. This sequence encodes CASNSLGEGTEAFF.

The V gene is TRBV28, the J gene TRBJ2-7, with TRBD1 matching over 9 bases. After removal of 6 bases from V and 6 bases from J, the junction contained 9 bases not matched to a gene. CDR3 length: 14 amino acids. Germline V gene lookup returns CDR1 MDHEN and CDR2 SYDVKM. This CDR3 is CASRKDRGIGEQYF. The CDR3 DNA sequence: TGTGCCAGCAGAAAGGACAGGGGAATAGGCGAGCAGTACTTC. The variable domain in full, completed from reference TRBV28 and TRBJ2-7, reads DVKVTQSSRYLVKRTGEKVFLECVQDMDHENMFWYRQDPGLGLRLIYFSYDVKMKEKGDIPEGYSVSREKKERFSLILESASTNQTSMYLCASRKDRGIGEQYFGPGTRLTVT.

V gene TRBV15 combines with J gene TRBJ1-5; TRBD1 aligns across 7 bases. After removal of 3 bases from V and 4 bases from J, the junction contained 6 bases not matched to a gene. CDR3 size: 15 residues. Germline V gene data show CDR1 as LNHNV and CDR2 as YYDKDF (reference sequence). CDR3 loop: CATSRRDSPNQPQHF. CDR3 bases: TGTGCCACCAGCAGGAGGGACAGTCCTAATCAGCCCCAGCATTTT.

The V call is TRBV6-1, the J call TRBJ1-1; weak D call: TRBD1 (5 bases). V shed 8 bases and J shed 4 bases, with 17 bases lying between them. The CDR3 contains 14 residues. CDR1 MNHNS and CDR2 SASEGT come from the germline V gene. CDR3 region: CASRFPTGGTEAFF. In DNA, the CDR3 is TGTGCCAGCCGTTTCCCTACGGGGGGCACTGAAGCTTTCTTT.

This chain links TRBV9 with TRBJ2-1, with a possible D match to TRBD2 (6 bases). Trimming took 3 bases from V and 6 from J, leaving 19 bases between them. Germline CDR1 SGDLS, CDR2 YYNGEE. This CDR3 has 16 amino acids. In DNA form, the CDR3 reads TGTGCCAGCAGCGCCGGTGGAGGGTATGGTGGCAATGAGCAGTTCTTC. Translating gives CASSAGGGYGGNEQFF.

The chain recombines TRBV4-1 with TRBJ2-1; 7 nucleotides agree with TRBD1. CDR1 MGHRA and CDR2 YSYEKL come from the germline V gene. The CDR3 is 16 amino acids. After removal of 1 base from V and 7 bases from J, the junction contained 10 bases not matched to a gene. The CDR3 region is CASSQGGQEGFNEQFF. As DNA, the CDR3 is TGCGCCAGCAGCCAAGGAGGACAGGAAGGGTTTAATGAGCAGTTCTTC.

The chain employs TRBV7-2 and TRBJ2-1; the D is unclear. In germline, CDR1 is SGHTA, CDR2 FQGNSA. Trimming took 3 bases from V and 10 from J, leaving 19 bases between them. The CDR3 is made up of 15 amino acids. The CDR3 is CASSFPPVGRQEQFF. CDR3 in DNA: TGTGCCAGCAGCTTCCCCCCGGTGGGTAGACAAGAGCAGTTCTTC.

The chain couples TRBV5-1 to TRBJ1-2; 9 bases align to TRBD1. The CDR3 sequence is 14 residues long. V was pared by 3 bases and J by 2 bases, with 2 bases of the junction left unmatched. Germline V gene lookup returns CDR1 SGHRS and CDR2 YFSETQ. CDR3 protein: CASSWGTGNYGYTF. The CDR3 DNA reads TGCGCCAGCAGCTGGGGGACAGGGAACTATGGCTACACCTTC.

The chain links TRBV2 to TRBJ2-2; D not resolved. In germline, CDR1 is SNHLY, CDR2 FYNNEI. This CDR3 contains 12 residues. Trimming took 6 bases from V and 7 from J, leaving 9 bases between them. CDR3 nucleotides: TGTGCCAGCAGCTACTACCTCGGGGAGCTGTTTTTT. Its translation is CASSYYLGELFF.

The genes are TRBV11-2 and TRBJ1-5; D is ambiguous. The ends were cut back, 5 bases at V and 0 bases at J, with 11 bases in the middle. Germline assignment: CDR1 SGHAT and CDR2 FQNNGV. CDR3 length equals 15 residues. CDR3 nucleotides: TGTGCCAGCAGCGTAAACGGGTATAGCAATCAGCCCCAGCATTTT. Translated, it gives CASSVNGYSNQPQHF.